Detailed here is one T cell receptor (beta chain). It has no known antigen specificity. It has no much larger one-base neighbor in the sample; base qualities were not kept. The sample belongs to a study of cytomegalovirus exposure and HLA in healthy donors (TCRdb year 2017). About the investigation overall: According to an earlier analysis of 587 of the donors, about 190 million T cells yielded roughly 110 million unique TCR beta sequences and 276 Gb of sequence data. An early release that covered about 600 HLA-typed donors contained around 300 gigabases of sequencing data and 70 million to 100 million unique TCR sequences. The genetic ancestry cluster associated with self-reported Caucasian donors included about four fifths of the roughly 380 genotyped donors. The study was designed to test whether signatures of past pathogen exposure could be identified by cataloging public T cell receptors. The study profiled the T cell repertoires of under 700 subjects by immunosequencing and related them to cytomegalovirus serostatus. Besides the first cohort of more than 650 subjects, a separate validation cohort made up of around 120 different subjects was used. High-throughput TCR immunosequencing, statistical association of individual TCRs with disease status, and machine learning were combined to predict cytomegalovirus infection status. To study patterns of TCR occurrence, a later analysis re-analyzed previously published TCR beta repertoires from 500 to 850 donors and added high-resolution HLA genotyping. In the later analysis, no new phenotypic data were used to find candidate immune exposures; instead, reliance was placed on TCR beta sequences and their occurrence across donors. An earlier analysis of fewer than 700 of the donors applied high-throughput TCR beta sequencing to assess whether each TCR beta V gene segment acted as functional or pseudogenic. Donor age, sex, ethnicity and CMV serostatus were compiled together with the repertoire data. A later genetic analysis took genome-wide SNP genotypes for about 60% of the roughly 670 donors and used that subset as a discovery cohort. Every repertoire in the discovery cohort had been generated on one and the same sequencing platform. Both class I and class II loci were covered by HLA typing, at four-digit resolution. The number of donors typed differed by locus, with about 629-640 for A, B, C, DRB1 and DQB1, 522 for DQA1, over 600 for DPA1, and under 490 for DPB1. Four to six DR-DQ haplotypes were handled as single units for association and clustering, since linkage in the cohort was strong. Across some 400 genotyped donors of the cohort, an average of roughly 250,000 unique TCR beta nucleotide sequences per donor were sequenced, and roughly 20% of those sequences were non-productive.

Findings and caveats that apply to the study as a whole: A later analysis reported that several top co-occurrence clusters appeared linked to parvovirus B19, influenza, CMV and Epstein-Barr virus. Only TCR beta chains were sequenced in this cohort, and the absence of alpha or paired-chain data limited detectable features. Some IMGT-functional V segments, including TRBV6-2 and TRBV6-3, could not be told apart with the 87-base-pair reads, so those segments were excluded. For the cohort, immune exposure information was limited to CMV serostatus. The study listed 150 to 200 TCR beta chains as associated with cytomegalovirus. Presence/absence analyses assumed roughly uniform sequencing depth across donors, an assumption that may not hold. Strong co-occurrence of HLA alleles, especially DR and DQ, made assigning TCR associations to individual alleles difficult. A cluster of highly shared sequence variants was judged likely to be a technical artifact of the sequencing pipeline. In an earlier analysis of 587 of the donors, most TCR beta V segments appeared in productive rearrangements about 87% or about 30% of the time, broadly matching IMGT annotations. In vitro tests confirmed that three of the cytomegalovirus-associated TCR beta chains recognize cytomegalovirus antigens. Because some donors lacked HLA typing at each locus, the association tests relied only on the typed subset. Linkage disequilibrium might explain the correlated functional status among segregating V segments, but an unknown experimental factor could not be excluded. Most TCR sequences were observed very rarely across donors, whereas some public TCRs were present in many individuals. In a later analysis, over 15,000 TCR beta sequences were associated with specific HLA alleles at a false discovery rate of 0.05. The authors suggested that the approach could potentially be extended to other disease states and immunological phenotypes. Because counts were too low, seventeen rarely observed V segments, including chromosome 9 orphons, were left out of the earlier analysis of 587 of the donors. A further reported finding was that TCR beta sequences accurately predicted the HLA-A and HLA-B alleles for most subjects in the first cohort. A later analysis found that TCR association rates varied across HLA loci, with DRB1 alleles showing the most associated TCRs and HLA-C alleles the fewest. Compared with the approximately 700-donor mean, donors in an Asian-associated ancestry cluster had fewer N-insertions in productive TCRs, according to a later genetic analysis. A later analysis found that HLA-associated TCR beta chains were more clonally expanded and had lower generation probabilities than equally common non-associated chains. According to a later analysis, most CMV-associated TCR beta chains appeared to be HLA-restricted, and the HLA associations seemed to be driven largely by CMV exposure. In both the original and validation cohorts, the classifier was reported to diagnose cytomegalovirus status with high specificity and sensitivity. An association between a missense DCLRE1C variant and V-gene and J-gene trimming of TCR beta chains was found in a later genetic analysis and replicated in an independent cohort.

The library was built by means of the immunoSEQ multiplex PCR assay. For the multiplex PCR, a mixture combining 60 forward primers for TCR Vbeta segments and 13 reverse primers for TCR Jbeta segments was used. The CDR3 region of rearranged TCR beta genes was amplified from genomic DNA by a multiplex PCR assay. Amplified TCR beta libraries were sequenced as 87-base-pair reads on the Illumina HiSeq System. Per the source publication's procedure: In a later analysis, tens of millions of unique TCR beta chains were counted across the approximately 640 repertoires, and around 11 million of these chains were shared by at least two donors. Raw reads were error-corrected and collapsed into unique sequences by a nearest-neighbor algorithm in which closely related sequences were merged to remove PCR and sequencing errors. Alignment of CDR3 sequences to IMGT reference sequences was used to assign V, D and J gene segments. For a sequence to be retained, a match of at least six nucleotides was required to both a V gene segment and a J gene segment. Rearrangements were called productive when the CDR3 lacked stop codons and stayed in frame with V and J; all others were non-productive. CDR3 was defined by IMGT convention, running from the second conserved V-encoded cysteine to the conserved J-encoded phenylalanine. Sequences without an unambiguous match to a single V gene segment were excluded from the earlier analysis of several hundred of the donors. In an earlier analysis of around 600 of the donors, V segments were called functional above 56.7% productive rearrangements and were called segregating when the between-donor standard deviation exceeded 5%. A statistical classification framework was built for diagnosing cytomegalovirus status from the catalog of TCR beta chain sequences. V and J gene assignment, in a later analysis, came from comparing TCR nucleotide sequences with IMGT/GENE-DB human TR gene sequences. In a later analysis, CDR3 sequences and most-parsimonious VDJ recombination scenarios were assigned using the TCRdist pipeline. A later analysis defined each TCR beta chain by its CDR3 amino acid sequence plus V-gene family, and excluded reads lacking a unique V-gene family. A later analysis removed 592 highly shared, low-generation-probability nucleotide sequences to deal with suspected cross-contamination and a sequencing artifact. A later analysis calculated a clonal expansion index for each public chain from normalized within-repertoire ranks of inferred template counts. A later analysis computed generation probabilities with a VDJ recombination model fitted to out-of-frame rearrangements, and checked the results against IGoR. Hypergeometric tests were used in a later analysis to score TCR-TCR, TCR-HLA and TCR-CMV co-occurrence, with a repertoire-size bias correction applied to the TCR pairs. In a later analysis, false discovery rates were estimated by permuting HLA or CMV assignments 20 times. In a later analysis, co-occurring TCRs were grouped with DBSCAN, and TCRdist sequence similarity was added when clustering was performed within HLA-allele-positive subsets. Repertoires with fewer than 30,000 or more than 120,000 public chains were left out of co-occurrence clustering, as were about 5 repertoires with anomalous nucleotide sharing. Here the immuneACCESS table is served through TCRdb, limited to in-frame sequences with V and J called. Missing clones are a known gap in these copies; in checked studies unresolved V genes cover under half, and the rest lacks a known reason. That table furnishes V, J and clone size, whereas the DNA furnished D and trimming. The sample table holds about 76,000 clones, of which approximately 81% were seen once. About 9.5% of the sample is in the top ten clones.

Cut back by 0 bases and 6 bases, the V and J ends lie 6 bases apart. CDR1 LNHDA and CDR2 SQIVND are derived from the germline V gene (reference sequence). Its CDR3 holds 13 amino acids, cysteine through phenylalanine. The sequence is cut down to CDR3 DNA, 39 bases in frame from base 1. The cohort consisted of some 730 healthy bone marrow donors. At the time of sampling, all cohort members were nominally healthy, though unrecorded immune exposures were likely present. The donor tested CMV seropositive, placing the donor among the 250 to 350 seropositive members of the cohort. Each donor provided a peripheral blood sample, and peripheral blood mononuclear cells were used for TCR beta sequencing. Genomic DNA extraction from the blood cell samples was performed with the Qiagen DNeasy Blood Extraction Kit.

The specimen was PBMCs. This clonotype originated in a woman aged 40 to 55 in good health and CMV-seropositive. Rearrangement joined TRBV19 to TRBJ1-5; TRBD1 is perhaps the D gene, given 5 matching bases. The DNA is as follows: TGTGCCAGTAGTATAGACAGGGCTCAGCCCCAGCATTTT. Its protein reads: CASSIDRAQPQHF.